The 23 T cell receptor beta chains below were found in one sample sequenced in a study of sequential checkpoint blockade in melanoma (dated by TCRdb to about 2019). To prepare the library, the immunoSEQ multiplex PCR assay was applied. The immuneACCESS repertoire file appears here via TCRdb, limited to in-frame rearrangements. These files lack a portion of the clones; in checked studies, under half of the deficit traces to unresolved V genes, and the cause of the others is not known. Across this sample there are about 38,000 clones, with roughly 84% seen only once. The ten largest clones add up to around an eighth of the sample. Taken with the paper, the label for treatment or condition translates to: randomized to nivolumab then ipilimumab (arm A) or the reverse (arm B). Sample: CD8+ T cells sorted from blood (inferred from file names), taken from a patient given nivolumab and ipilimumab in sequence. These TCRs come from a human donor with melanoma.

The chain combines TRBV6-5 with TRBJ2-7; unclear D gene. Germline V gene data show CDR1 as MNHEY and CDR2 as SVGAGI. V was cut by 8 bases and J by 1 base, with 6 bases left in between. There are 11 residues in the CDR3. The CDR3 sequence is CASFASYEQYF. Written as DNA, the CDR3 is TGTGCCAGCTTCGCGTCCTACGAGCAGTACTTC.

The chain recombines TRBV9 with TRBJ2-7; TRBD2 matches at 7 bases. CDR1 and CDR2 from the germline V gene are SGDLS and YYNGEE. This CDR3 is built from 16 residues. The junction had 6 bases not matched to a gene; V was cut back by 0 bases and J by 0 bases. The CDR3 nucleotides read TGTGCCAGCAGCGTAGAGGCGGGAGTTAGCTCCTACGAGCAGTACTTC. This encodes CASSVEAGVSSYEQYF.

The rearrangement uses TRBV5-1 and TRBJ2-5; TRBD1 matches at 8 bases. The J call may be in error: the DNA end matches TRBJ2-7 better. Germline CDR1 SGHRS, CDR2 YFSETQ. This CDR3 region has 13 residues. As DNA, the CDR3 is TGCGCCAGCAGCACAGGGGGACACTACGAGCAGTACTTC. It translates to CASSTGGHYEQYF.

V gene TRBV7-6 combines with J gene TRBJ2-1; D might be TRBD2 (5 bases). CDR1 and CDR2 from the germline V gene are SGHVS and FNYEAQ. V lost 4 bases to trimming and J lost 6 bases, with 16 bases between them. The CDR3 length is 15 residues. The CDR3 loop is CASSSPDLAFNEQFF. The CDR3 coding sequence is TGTGCCAGCAGCTCTCCGGACTTGGCGTTCAATGAGCAGTTCTTC.

This clone was recorded only once. The chain carries TRBV10-1 and TRBJ2-2; 11 bases agree with TRBD2. CDR3 length: 16 residues. CDR1 and CDR2 (germline): WNHNN, SYGVQD (reference sequence). V trimming: 5 bases; J trimming: 6 bases; junction bases outside the gene matches: 8. This CDR3 reads CASSQTSGSWSGELFF. In nucleotides, the CDR3 is TGCGCCAGCAGTCAAACTAGCGGGAGTTGGTCCGGGGAGCTGTTTTTT.

Concerning this clone: Other DNA sequences within the sample encode an identical CDR3. This rearrangement joins TRBV7-3 to TRBJ2-3, with 12 bases identical to TRBD2. Trimming removed 3 bases from V and 3 bases from J; junction bases left unmatched: 1. Germline V gene sequence: CDR1 SGHTA, CDR2 FQGTGA. The CDR3 is 15 residues long. The CDR3 protein is CASSFGTSGTDTQYF. CDR3 DNA: TGTGCCAGCAGCTTCGGGACTAGCGGGACAGATACGCAGTATTTT.

The rearrangement links TRBV28 to TRBJ2-2; no definite D call. V lost 10 bases to trimming and J lost 6 bases, with 6 bases between them. Germline loops: CDR1 MDHEN, CDR2 SYDVKM. This CDR3 contains 10 residues. The CDR3 nucleotides are TGTGCCACCTCAGCCGGGGAGCTGTTTTTT. Translating gives CATSAGELFF.

The chain employs TRBV19 and TRBJ1-5; 8 bases match TRBD1. V was clipped by 6 bases and J by 4 bases; unmatched bases: 8. This CDR3 has 15 residues. Germline assignment: CDR1 LNHDA and CDR2 SQIVND (reference sequence). The chain's CDR3 is CASSETGAYNQPQHF. For the CDR3, the DNA is TGTGCCAGTAGCGAGACAGGGGCGTATAATCAGCCCCAGCATTTT.

The chain recombines TRBV19 with TRBJ1-1; D ambiguous. V lost 4 bases, J lost 0 bases, and 6 bases lay in between. CDR1 is LNHDA and CDR2 is SQIVND in the germline V gene (reference sequence). The CDR3 loop spans 13 amino acids. CDR3 coding DNA: TGTGCCAGTAGTAGTACGGTGAACACTGAAGCTTTCTTT. This translates into CASSSTVNTEAFF.

With respect to this clone: Its ends do not fully match the called genes, so a read error is possible. The rearrangement uses TRBV7-7 and TRBJ2-1, with TRBD2 matching over 7 bases. CDR1 and CDR2 (germline): SSHAT, FNYEAQ (reference sequence). This CDR3 region has 16 residues. The CDR3 DNA reads TGTGCTAGCAGCCCCAGCGCTAGCGGACTCTACAATGAGCAGTTCTTC. Its protein is CASSPSASGLYNEQFF.

The chain employs TRBV21-1 and TRBJ1-2. TRBV21-1 constitutes a pseudogene. This CDR3 has 12 amino acids. DNA of the CDR3: TGTGCCAGCAGCAAAGGAGCCAATGGCTACACCTTC. It specifies CASSKGANGYTF.

The V gene is TRBV7-9, the J gene TRBJ2-5; tentatively, D is TRBD1 (7 bases). Per germline, CDR1 SEHNR and CDR2 FQNEAQ (reference sequence). The CDR3 has 13 amino acids. V was cut by 4 bases and J by 4 bases, with 10 bases left in between. The CDR3 DNA follows: TGTGCCAGCAGCTCCAGGGGGGTAGAGACCCAGTACTTC. Translating it yields CASSSRGVETQYF.

The chain combines TRBV29-1 with TRBJ1-1; D not certain. Germline assignment: CDR1 SQVTM and CDR2 ANQGSEA. This CDR3 region has 12 residues. V was pared by 4 bases and J by 2 bases, with 8 bases between. CDR3 residues: CSVGSGNTEAFF. The DNA for the CDR3 is TGCAGCGTTGGGTCGGGTAACACTGAAGCTTTCTTT.

The chain is built from TRBV9 and TRBJ2-1; D gene unclear. The V end was cut by 0 bases, the J end by 5 bases, with 6 bases between. This CDR3 comprises 13 residues. CDR1 is SGDLS and CDR2 is YYNGEE in the germline V gene. CDR3 in amino acids: CASSVETDNEQFF. CDR3 nucleotides: TGTGCCAGCAGCGTAGAAACAGACAATGAGCAGTTCTTC.

This chain links TRBV7-9 with TRBJ2-5; 11 nucleotides line up with TRBD2. The J call could be wrong; TRBJ2-7 is a better fit for the DNA end. This CDR3 is 16 amino acids long. Germline loops: CDR1 SEHNR, CDR2 FQNEAQ (reference sequence). CDR3 DNA sequence: TGTGCCAGCAGCTTCTCTAGCGGGAGGTACTCCTACGAGCAGTACTTC. Translated, it gives CASSFSSGRYSYEQYF.

The genes are TRBV27 and TRBJ2-7; 9 positions match TRBD2. After removal of 0 bases from V and 4 bases from J, the junction contained 10 bases not matched to a gene. Looked up from germline, CDR1 is MNHEY and CDR2 is SMNVEV (reference sequence). This CDR3 comprises 17 residues. In DNA, the CDR3 is TGTGCCAGCAGTTTATCGTCCATAGCGGGAGTGGGGTACGAGCAGTACTTC. Protein sequence: CASSLSSIAGVGYEQYF.

The chain links TRBV27 to TRBJ2-2, with TRBD2 as a possible D gene (6 bases). Per germline, CDR1 MNHEY and CDR2 SMNVEV (reference sequence). The CDR3 covers 14 residues. V was clipped by 0 bases and J by 6 bases, with 8 bases between them. The CDR3, as DNA: TGTGCCAGCAGTTTATCGGGGGAGGCCGGGGAGCTGTTTTTT. As protein: CASSLSGEAGELFF.

The genes are TRBV6-5 and TRBJ2-7; 8 nucleotides agree with TRBD1. Germline-derived CDR1 and CDR2 are MNHEY and SVGAGI. The CDR3 contains 16 residues. After removal of 0 bases from V and 0 bases from J, the junction contained 4 bases not matched to a gene. The CDR3 region has the DNA TGTGCCAGCAGTTACTCGAGGACAGGGTTCTCCTACGAGCAGTACTTC. This gives the protein CASSYSRTGFSYEQYF.

The chain uses TRBV9 and TRBJ2-3, with 13 nucleotides matching TRBD2. This CDR3 is 16 amino acids long. J was trimmed by 2 bases and V by 4 bases; bases with no gene match: 4. From germline, CDR1 is SGDLS and CDR2 YYNGEE. The CDR3 loop reads CASSQGLAGNTDTQYF. The DNA for the CDR3 is TGTGCCAGCAGCCAGGGACTAGCGGGAAACACAGATACGCAGTATTTT. The full variable domain, completed using reference TRBV9 and TRBJ2-3, is DSGVTQTPKHLITATGQRVTLRCSPRSGDLSVYWYQQSLDQGLQFLIQYYNGEERAKGNILERFSAQQFPDLHSELNLSSLELGDSALYFCASSQGLAGNTDTQYFGPGTRLTVL.

This chain connects TRBV27 to TRBJ1-6, with TRBD1 matching over 7 bases. V dropped 7 bases and J dropped 7; count of bases not matched to a gene: 7. There are 14 residues in the CDR3. CDR1 and CDR2 (germline): MNHEY, SMNVEV (reference sequence). The CDR3 region is CASKIPGGNSPLHF. The CDR3 DNA follows: TGTGCCAGCAAAATTCCAGGGGGAAATTCACCCCTCCACTTT.

The gene calls are TRBV28 and TRBJ1-2; D gene unclear. The CDR3 length is 13 residues. Germline V gene sequence: CDR1 MDHEN, CDR2 SYDVKM. The V end lost 8 bases, the J end lost 1 base, and 11 bases lay between the germline ends. The CDR3 DNA reads TGTGCCAGCTCGGGAGAGAGTAACTATGGCTACACCTTC. Its translation is CASSGESNYGYTF.

The chain has TRBV30 and TRBJ2-1, with D perhaps TRBD2 (5 bases). V gave up 0 bases and J gave up 5 bases, with 23 bases separating them. Per the germline V gene, CDR1 is GTSNPN and CDR2 is SVGIG (reference sequence). The CDR3 totals 18 residues. The CDR3 nucleotides read TGTGCCTGGAGTGTACCGTCGATTGGACTTCGAAACAACAATGAGCAGTTCTTC. Translated: CAWSVPSIGLRNNNEQFF.

The genes are TRBV7-9 and TRBJ1-4, with a tentative D call TRBD1 (6 bases). V dropped 3 bases and J dropped 7 bases, with 12 bases sitting between them. CDR3 size: 14 residues. Germline V gives CDR1 SEHNR, CDR2 FQNEAQ (reference sequence). CDR3 loop: CASSLFGGLEKLFF. In DNA form, the CDR3 reads TGTGCCAGCAGCTTGTTTGGGGGCCTTGAAAAACTGTTTTTT. The full variable domain, its missing parts supplied by reference TRBV7-9 and TRBJ1-4, is DTGVSQNPRHKITKRGQNVTFRCDPISEHNRLYWYRQTLGQGPEFLTYFQNEAQLEKSRLLSDRFSAERPKGSFSTLEIQRTEQGDSAMYLCASSLFGGLEKLFFGSGTQLSVL.